This entry concerns a single T cell receptor (beta chain). This CDR3 region has 11 residues. V was clipped by 11 bases and J by 4 bases, with 11 bases between them. Germline V gene data show CDR1 as SNHLY and CDR2 as FYNNEI. This sample stems from a study of T cell changes during pregnancy in multiple sclerosis. Measured with immunoSEQ multiplex PCR; TCRdb has only the in-frame clones, and not every one. The profile shows over 20,000 clones, about 87% of them singletons. The rearrangement links TRBV2 to TRBJ1-1; D perhaps matches TRBD1 (6 bases). This TCR derives from a female donor in good health, enrolled as a control in a pregnancy study. This specimen was CD8+ T cells from peripheral blood mononuclear cells, taken in the second trimester of pregnancy. DNA of the CDR3: TGTGCCGCACGACAGGCCACTGAAGCTTTCTTT. Translation: CAARQATEAFF.